This TCR beta chain was observed in a study of blood T cell repertoires in COVID-19. Across the study: Material from acute and convalescent COVID-19 was sourced from the United States, Italy and Spain. The cDNA or gDNA used as material had been derived from T cells, B-cell-depleted T cells, or PBMCs.

The authors' processing: Counts of nucleated cells, estimated from reference gene primer amplification, were obtained. Repertoires were generated with immunoSEQ multiplex PCR, while TCRdb's copy carries only in-frame clones and drops some. The D gene and trimming were derived from the DNA, and the V and J assignments and clone size from that table. The sample lists around 130,000 clones, around 80% occurring once. The CDR3 loop spans 17 amino acids. V shed 0 bases and J shed 0 bases, with 12 bases lying between them. Per germline, CDR1 LGHNA and CDR2 YNFKEQ. The chain uses TRBV4-2 and TRBJ2-1; possibly TRBD2 for D (6 bases). The sample consisted of peripheral blood. The TCR originated in a woman aged 55 to 70 with acute or convalescent COVID-19. CDR3: CASSQDRAGSSYNEQFF. DNA for the CDR3: TGTGCCAGCAGCCAAGATCGGGCGGGGAGCTCCTACAATGAGCAGTTCTTC.